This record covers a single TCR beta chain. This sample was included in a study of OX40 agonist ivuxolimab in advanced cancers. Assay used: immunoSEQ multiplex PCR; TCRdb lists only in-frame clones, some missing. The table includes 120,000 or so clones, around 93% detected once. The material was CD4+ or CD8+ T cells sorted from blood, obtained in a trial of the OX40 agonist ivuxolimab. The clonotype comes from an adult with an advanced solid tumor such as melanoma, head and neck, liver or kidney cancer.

CDR3 bases: TGTGCCAGCAGCTTAGGGGACAGCTCTGGAAACACCATATATTTT. Translated: CASSLGDSSGNTIYF. The V call is TRBV11-2, the J call TRBJ1-3, with TRBD1 identical over 7 bases. V shed 1 base, J shed 0 bases, and the junction held 0 bases outside the gene matches. There are 15 residues in the CDR3. CDR1 SGHAT and CDR2 FQNNGV come from the germline V gene.